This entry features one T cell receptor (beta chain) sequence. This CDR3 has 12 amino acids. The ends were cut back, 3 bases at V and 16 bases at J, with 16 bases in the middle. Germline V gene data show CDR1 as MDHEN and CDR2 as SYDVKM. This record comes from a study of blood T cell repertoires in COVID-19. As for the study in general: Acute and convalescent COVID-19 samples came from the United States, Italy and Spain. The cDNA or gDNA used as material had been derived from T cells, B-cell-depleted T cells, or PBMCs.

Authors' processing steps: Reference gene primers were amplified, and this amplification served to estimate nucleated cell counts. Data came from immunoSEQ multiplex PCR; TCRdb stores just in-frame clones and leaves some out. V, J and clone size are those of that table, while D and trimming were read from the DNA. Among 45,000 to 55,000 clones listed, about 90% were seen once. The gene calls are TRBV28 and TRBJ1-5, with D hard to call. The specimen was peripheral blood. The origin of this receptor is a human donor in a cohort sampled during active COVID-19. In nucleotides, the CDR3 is TGTGCCAGCAGTTTCCCCCTGGGCGCCCCCCATTTT. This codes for CASSFPLGAPHF.